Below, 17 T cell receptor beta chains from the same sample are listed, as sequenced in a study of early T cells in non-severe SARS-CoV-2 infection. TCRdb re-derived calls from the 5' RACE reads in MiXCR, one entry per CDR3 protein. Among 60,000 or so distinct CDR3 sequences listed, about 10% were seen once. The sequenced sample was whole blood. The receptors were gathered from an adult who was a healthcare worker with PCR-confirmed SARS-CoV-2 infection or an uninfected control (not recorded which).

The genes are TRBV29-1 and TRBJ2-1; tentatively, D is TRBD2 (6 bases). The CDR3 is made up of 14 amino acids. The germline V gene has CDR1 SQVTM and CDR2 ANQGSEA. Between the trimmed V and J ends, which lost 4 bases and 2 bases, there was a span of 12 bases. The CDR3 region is CSVVGRETYNEQFF. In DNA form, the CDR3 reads TGCAGCGTTGTCGGGCGGGAAACCTACAATGAGCAGTTCTTC.

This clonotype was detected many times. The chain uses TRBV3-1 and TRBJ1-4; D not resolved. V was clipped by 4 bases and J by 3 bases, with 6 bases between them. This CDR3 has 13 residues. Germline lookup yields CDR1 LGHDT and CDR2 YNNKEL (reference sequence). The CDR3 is CASSLRPNEKLFF. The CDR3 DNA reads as TGTGCCAGCAGCCTAAGGCCTAATGAAAAACTGTTTTTT.

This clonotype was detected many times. The DNA for the CDR3 is TGCAGCGTTGAAGGAGCGGGAGAGCCGACAGATACGCAGTATTTT. It is translated as CSVEGAGEPTDTQYF. The chain employs TRBV29-1 and TRBJ2-3; 8 bases match TRBD2. The germline gives CDR1 SQVTM, CDR2 ANQGSEA. CDR3 length equals 15 residues. V was clipped by 1 base and J by 3 bases; unmatched bases: 6.

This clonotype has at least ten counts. DNA for the CDR3: TGTGCCAGCAGTTTAGCGGGGTCCGGGGAGCTGTTTTTT. This gives the protein CASSLAGSGELFF. The chain is built from TRBV12-3 or TRBV12-4 and TRBJ2-2; D remains ambiguous. V was trimmed by 0 bases and J by 6 bases, leaving 5 bases between them. The CDR3 sequence is 13 residues long.

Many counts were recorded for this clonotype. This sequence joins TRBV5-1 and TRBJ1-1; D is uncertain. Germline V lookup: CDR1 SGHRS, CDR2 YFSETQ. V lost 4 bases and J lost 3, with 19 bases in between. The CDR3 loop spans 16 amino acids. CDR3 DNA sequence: TGCGCCAGCAGCCTCGACTCAAGGTCGATGGACACTGAAGCTTTCTTT. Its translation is CASSLDSRSMDTEAFF. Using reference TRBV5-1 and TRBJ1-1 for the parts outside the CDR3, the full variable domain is KAGVTQTPRYLIKTRGQQVTLSCSPISGHRSVSWYQQTPGQGLQFLFEYFSETQRNKGNFPGRFSGRQFSNSRSEMNVSTLELGDSALYLCASSLDSRSMDTEAFFGQGTRLTVV.

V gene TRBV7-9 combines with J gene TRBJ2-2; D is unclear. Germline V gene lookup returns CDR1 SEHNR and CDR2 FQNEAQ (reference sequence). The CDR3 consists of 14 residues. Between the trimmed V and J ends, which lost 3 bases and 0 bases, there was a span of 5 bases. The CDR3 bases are TGTGCCAGCAGCTTTCGAGCGAACACCGGGGAGCTGTTTTTT. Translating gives CASSFRANTGELFF.

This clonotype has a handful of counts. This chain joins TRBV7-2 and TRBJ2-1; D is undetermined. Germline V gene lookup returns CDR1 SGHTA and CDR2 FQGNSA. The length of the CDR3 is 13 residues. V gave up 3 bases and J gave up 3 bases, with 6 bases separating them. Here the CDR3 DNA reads TGTGCCAGCAGCTTCCCCGTCTACAATGAGCAGTTCTTC. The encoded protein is CASSFPVYNEQFF.

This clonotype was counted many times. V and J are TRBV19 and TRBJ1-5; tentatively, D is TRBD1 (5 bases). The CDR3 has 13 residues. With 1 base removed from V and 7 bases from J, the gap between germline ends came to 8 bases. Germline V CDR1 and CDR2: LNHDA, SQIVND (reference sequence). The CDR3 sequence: CASSIAGIQPQHF. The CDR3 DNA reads TGTGCCAGTAGTATAGCAGGGATCCAGCCCCAGCATTTT.

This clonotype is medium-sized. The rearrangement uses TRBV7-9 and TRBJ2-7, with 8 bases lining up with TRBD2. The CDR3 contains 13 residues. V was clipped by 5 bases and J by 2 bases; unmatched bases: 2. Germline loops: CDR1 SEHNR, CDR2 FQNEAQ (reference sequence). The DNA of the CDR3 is TGTGCCAGCAGCCCCGGGGGGGCCTACGAGCAGTACTTC. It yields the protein CASSPGGAYEQYF.

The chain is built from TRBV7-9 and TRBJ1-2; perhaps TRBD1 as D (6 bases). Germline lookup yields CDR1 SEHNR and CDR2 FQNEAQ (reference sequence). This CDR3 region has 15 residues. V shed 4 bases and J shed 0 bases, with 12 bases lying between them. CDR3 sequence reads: CASSSRDKANYGYTF. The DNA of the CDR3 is TGTGCCAGCAGCTCCCGGGACAAAGCTAACTATGGCTACACCTTC.

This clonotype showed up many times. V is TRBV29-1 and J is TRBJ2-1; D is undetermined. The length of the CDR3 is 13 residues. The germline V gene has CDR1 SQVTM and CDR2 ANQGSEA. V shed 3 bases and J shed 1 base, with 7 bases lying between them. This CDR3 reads CSVDRSSYNEQFF. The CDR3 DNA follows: TGCAGCGTTGACAGAAGTTCCTACAATGAGCAGTTCTTC.

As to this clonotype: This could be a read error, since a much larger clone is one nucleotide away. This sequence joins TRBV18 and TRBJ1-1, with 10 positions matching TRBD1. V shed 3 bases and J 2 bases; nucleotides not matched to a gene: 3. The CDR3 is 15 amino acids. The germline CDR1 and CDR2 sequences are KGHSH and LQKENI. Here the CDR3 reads CASSPATGGNTEAFF. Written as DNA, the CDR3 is TGTGCCAGCTCACCTGCGACAGGGGGCAACACTGAAGCTTTCTTT.

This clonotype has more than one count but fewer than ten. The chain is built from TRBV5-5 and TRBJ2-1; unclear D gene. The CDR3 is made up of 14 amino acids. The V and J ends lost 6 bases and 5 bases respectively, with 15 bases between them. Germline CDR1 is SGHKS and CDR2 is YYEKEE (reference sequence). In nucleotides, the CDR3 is TGTGCCAGCATGTTCCGGGCTCCCAACAATGAGCAGTTCTTC. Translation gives CASMFRAPNNEQFF.

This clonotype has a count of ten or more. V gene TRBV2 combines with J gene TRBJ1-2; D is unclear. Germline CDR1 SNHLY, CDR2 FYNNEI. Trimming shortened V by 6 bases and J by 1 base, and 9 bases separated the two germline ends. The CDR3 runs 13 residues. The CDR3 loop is CASRTDDNYGYTF. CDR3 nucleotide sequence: TGTGCCAGCAGGACGGATGATAACTATGGCTACACCTTC.

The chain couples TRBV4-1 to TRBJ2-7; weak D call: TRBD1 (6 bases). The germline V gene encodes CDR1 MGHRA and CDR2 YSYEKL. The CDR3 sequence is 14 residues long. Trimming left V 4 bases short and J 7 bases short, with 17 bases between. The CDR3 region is CASSPGHSYGEQYF. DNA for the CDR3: TGCGCCAGCAGCCCGGGACATTCTTACGGGGAGCAGTACTTC.

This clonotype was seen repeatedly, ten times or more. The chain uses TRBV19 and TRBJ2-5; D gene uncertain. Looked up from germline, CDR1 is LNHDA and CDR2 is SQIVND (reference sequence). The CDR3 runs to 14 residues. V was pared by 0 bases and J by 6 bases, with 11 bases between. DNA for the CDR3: TGTGCCAGTAGTATAGATCTCAAAGGCAAGACCCAGTACTTC. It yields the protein CASSIDLKGKTQYF.

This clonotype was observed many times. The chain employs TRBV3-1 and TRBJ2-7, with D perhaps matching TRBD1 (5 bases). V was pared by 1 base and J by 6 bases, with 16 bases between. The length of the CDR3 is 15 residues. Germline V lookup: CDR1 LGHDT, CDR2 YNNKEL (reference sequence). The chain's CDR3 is CASSQVWGAGLEQYF. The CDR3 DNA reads TGTGCCAGCAGCCAAGTGTGGGGCGCCGGGCTCGAGCAGTACTTC.